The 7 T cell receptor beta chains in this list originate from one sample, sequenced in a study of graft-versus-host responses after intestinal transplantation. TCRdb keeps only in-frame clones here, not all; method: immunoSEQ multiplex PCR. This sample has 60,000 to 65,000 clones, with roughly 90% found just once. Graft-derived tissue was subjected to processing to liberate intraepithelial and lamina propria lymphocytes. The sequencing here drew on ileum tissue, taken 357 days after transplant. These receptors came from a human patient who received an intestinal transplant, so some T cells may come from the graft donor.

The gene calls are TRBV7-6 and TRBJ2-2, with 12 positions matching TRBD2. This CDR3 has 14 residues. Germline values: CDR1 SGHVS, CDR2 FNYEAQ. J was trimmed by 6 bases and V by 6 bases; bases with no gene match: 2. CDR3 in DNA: TGTGCCAGCAGACCTAGCGGGGGGGCCGGGGAGCTGTTTTTT. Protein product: CASRPSGGAGELFF.

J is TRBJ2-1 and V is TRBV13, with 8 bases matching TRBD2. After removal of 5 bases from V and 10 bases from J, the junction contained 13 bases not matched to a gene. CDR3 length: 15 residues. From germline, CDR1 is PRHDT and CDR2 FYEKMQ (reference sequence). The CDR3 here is CASSQPWVSGGEQFF. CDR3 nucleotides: TGTGCCAGCAGCCAACCCTGGGTATCGGGGGGGGAGCAGTTCTTC.

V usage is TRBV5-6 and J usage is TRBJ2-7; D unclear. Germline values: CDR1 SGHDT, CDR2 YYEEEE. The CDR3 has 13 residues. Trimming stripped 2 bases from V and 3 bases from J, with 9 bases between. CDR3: CASSLSRDYEQYF. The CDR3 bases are TGTGCCAGCAGCTTAAGCAGAGACTACGAGCAGTACTTC.

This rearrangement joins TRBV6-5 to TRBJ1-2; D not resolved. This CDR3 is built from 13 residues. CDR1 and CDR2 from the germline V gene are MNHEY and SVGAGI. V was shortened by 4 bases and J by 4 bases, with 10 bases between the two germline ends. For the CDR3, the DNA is TGTGCCAGCAGTTCCCCCCCTTCCTATGGCTACACCTTC. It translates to CASSSPPSYGYTF.

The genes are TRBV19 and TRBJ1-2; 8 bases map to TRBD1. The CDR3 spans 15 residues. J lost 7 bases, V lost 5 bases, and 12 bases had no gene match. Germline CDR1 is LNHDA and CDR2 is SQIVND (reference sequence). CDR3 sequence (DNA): TGTGCCAGTAGTGTAAGGACAGGGCGAATATCTGGCTACACCTTC. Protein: CASSVRTGRISGYTF.

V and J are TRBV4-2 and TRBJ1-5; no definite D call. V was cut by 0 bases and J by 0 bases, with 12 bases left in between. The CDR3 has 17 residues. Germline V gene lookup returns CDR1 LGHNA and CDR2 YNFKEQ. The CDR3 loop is CASSQEVAGLSNQPQHF. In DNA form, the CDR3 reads TGTGCCAGCAGCCAAGAAGTGGCAGGACTTAGCAATCAGCCCCAGCATTTT.

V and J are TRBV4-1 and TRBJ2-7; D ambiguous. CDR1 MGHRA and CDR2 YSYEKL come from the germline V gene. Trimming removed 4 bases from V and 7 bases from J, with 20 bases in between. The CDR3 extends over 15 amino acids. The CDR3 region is CASSRGFSGLREQYF. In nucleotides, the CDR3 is TGCGCCAGCAGCCGAGGCTTTTCGGGTTTGAGGGAGCAGTACTTC.